This TCR beta chain stems from a study of molecular identifiers for immune sequencing clone quantification. Looking at the study overall: In replicates, RNA from around 20,000 or 100,000 naive CD8 cells was divided five ways and four parts were sequenced.

Previously reported methods and listed TCR primers produced the bulk TCR libraries. In TCRdb, the PCR reads were re-called with MiXCR into one record per CDR3 protein. Here the sample spans about 640,000 distinct CDR3 sequences, roughly 21% being singletons. Naive CD8 T cells were picked out by sorting for CD8+CD4-CCR7+CD45RA+. Germline CDR1 is SEHNR and CDR2 is FQNEAQ (reference sequence). The ends lost 1 base at V and 6 bases at J; junction bases unmatched: 5. CDR3 size: 15 residues. This clonotype occurred a few times. V is TRBV7-9 and J is TRBJ1-2, with TRBD1 identical over 10 bases. Sequences were obtained from naive CD8+ T cells from blood, with Jurkat cell RNA spiked in. Indicated subset: FACS-sorted CD8+CD4-CCR7+CD45RA+ naive T cells. The origin of this receptor is a human donor in good health. Some libraries in this study had Jurkat cell RNA spiked in. The CDR3 sequence: CASSLGETGGNGYTF. In DNA form, the CDR3 reads TGTGCCAGCAGCTTAGGAGAGACAGGGGGCAATGGCTACACCTTC.